The clone carrying this T cell receptor beta chain was observed a few times. Antigen unknown. The data were obtained in a study of CD8+ T cells in alopecia areata. About the study: Those treated were given oral tofacitinib at 5 to 10 mg twice daily.

The study team obtained lesional scalp punch biopsies and peripheral blood from alopecia areata patients. Trimming stripped 8 bases from V and 6 bases from J, with 17 bases between. The CDR3 contains 13 residues. Germline V gives CDR1 SQVTM, CDR2 ANQGSEA. Extracted from the samples, RNA was reverse transcribed into cDNA to serve as the sequencing template. Sequencing used immunoSEQ multiplex PCR; TCRdb keeps in-frame clones, though not all of them. The data hold about 97,000 clones, with roughly two fifths observed a single time. General observations from the study: Among the cells sequenced in scalp samples are also the resident alphabeta T cells of normal skin. Possibly because of HLA-related factors, TCR sharing was less clear across patients than in mice.

The sample was CD4+ T cells sorted from blood. The chain carries TRBV29-1 and TRBJ2-1; possible D gene TRBD2, 6 bases. This clonotype was sampled from a human donor with alopecia areata. As DNA, the CDR3 is TGCAGCCTCAACCCGGGGGTGCCCAATGAGCAGTTCTTC. As protein: CSLNPGVPNEQFF.